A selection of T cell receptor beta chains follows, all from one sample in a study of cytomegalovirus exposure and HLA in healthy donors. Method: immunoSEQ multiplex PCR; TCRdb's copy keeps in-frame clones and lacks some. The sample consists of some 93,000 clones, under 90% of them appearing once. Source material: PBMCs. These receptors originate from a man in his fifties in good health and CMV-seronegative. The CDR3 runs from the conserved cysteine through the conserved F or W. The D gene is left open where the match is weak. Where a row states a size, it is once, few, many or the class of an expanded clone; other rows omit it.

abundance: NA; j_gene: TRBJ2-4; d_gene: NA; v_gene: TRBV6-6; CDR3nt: TGTGCCAGCACCGATTGGGGGGTCGTGAACATTCAGTACTTC; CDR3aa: CASTDWGVVNIQYF
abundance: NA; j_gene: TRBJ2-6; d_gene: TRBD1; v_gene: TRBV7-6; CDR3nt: TGTGCCAGCAGCCGGACAGGGTCTGGGGCCAACGTCCTGACTTTC; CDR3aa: CASSRTGSGANVLTF
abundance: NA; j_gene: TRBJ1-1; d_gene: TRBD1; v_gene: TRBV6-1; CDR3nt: TGTGCCAGCAGTGAAAGGGGGCGGAACACTGAAGCTTTCTTT; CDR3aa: CASSERGRNTEAFF
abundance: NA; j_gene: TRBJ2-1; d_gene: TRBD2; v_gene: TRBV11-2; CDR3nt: TGTGCCAGCAGCCCTCGGACTAGCGGTAACTACAATGAGCAGTTCTTC; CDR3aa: CASSPRTSGNYNEQFF
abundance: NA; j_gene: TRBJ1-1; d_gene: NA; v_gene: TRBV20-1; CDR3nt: TGCAGCCCGCGTAGGAACACTGAAGCTTTCTTT; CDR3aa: CSPRRNTEAFF
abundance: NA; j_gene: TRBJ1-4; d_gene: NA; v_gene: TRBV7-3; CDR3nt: TGTGCCAGCAGCAAAACTTACAGGGCGGGTAATGAAAAACTGTTTTTT; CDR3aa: CASSKTYRAGNEKLFF
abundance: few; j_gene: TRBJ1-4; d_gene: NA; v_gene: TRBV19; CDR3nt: TGTGCCAGTAGTACCGGGGGTGCAACTAATGAAAAACTGTTTTTT; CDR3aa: CASSTGGATNEKLFF
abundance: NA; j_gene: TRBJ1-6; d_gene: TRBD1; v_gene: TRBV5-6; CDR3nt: TGTGCCAGCAGCTGGACAGGGGGAGGATCACCCCTCCACTTT; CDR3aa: CASSWTGGGSPLHF
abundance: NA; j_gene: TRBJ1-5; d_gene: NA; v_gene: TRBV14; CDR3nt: TGTGCCAGCAGCCCGAGTCGAGGTCAGCCCCAGCATTTT; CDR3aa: CASSPSRGQPQHF
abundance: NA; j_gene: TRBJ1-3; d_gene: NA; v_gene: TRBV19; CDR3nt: TGTGCCAGTAGTACCGACGGGGTGTCTGCGAACACCATATATTTT; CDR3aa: CASSTDGVSANTIYF
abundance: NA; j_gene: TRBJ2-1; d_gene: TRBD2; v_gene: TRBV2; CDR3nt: TGTGCCAGCAGTGAAGGTTCTAGCGGGAGGGATGAGCAGTTCTTC; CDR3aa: CASSEGSSGRDEQFF
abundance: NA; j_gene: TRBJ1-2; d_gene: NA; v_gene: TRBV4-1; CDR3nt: TGCGCCAGCAGCCAAGATCCTCTGGGGACTTCTAGCTATGGCTACACCTTC; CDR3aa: CASSQDPLGTSSYGYTF
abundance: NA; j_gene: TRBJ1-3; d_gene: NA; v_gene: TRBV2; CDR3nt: TGTGCCAGCAGTGGTAGTCAAAACACCATATATTTT; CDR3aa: CASSGSQNTIYF
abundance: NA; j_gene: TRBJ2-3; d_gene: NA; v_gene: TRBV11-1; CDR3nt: TGTGCCAGCAGCTCGCGCCGGACAGCTAGCACAGATACGCAGTATTTT; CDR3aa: CASSSRRTASTDTQYF
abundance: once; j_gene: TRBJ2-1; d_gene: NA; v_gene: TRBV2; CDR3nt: TGTGCCAGCAGTACAGGGTATGAGCAGTTCTTC; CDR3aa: CASSTGYEQFF
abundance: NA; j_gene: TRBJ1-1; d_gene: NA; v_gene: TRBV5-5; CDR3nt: TGTGCCAGCAGCTTGGATCCGGGAAACACTGAAGCTTTCTTT; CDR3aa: CASSLDPGNTEAFF
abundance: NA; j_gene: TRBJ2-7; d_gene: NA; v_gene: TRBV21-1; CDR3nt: TGTGCCAGCAGCAAAGTTCACAGGGCGGTTCAGACACGCTACGAGCAGTACTTC; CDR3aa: CASSKVHRAVQTRYEQYF
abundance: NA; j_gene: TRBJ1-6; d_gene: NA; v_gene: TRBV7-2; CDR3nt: TGTGCCAGCAGCCCGGACAGAGTTAGAATTAATTCACCCCTCCACTTT; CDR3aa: CASSPDRVRINSPLHF
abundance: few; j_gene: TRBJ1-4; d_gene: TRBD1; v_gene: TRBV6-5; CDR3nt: TGTGCCAGCAGTTACTCGAGCAGGGGGCAGGGAGAACTGTTTTTT; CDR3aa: CASSYSSRGQGELFF
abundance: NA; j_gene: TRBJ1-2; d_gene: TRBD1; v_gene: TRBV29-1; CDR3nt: TGCAGCGTGATCTGGGACAGGGGTTACTATGGCTACACCTTC; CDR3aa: CSVIWDRGYYGYTF
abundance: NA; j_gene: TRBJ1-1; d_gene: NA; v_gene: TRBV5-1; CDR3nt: TGCGCCAGCAGGACCCTTCAGACAGGCACTGAAGCTTTCTTT; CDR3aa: CASRTLQTGTEAFF
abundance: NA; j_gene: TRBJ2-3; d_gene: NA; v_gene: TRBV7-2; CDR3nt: TGTGCCAGCAGCCCGAGGCGGTTAGGCACAGATACGCAGTATTTT; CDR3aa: CASSPRRLGTDTQYF
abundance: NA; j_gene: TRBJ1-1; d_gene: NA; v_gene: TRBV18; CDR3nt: TGTGCCAGCTCACCACCAAGCCTGGTTAACACTGAAGCTTTCTTT; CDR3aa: CASSPPSLVNTEAFF
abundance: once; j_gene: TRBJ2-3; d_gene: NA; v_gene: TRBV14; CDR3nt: TGTGCCAGCAGCCAAGGAGCTGCAGATACGCAGTATTTT; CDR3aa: CASSQGAADTQYF
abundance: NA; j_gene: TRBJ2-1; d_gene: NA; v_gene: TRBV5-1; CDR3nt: TGCGCCAGCAGCTTCGACAGGCGTAGCAATGAGCAGTTCTTC; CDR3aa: CASSFDRRSNEQFF
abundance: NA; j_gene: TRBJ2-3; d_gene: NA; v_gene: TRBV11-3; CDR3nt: TGTGCCAGCAGTCAAACCACTAGCATCGGAGATACGCAGTATTTT; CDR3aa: CASSQTTSIGDTQYF
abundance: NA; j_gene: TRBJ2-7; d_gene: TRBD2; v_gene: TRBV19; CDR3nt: TGTGCCAGTAGTACGGCGGGAGGGCCTTACGAGCAGTACTTC; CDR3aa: CASSTAGGPYEQYF
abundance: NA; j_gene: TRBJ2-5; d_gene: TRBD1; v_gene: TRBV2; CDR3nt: TGTGCCAGCGGAGGGACAGGAGAGACCCAGTACTTC; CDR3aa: CASGGTGETQYF
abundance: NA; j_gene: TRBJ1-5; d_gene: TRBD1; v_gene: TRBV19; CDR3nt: TGTGCCAGTAGTATAGACACCACAGGGGAGAGGGCCCAGCATTTT; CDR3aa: CASSIDTTGERAQHF
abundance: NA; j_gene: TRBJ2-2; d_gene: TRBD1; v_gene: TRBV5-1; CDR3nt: TGCGCCAGCAGACTTTGGAGACAGGGGGCCGCCGGGGAGCTGTTTTTT; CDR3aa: CASRLWRQGAAGELFF
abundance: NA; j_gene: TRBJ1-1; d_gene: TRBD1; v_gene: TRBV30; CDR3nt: TGTGCCTGGACTAACCGGGGGACAGGGGGCAATGAAGCTTTCTTT; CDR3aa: CAWTNRGTGGNEAFF
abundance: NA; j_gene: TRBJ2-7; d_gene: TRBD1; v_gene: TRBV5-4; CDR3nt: TGTGCCAGCAGCCGAGGACAGGGGGGCTACGAGCAGTACTTC; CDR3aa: CASSRGQGGYEQYF
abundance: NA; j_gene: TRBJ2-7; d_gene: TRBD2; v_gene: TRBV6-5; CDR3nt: TGTGCCAGCAGTCGGGGACTAGCTGCCTCCTACGAGCAGTACTTC; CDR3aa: CASSRGLAASYEQYF
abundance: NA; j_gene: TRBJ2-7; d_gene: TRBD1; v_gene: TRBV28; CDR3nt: TGTGCCAGCGCCACAGGGGCCCCCTACGAGCAGTACTTC; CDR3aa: CASATGAPYEQYF
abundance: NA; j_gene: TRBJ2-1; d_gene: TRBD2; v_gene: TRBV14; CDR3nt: TGTGCCAGCAGCCACCTTAAGGGAGGGACTAGCGCTTCCCTCTCCTACAATGAGCAGTTCTTC; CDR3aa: CASSHLKGGTSASLSYNEQFF
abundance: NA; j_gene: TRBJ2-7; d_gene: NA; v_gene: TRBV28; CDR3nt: TGTGCCAGCAGCGTCGGGGGAGGCGCCTACGAGCAGTACTTC; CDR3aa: CASSVGGGAYEQYF
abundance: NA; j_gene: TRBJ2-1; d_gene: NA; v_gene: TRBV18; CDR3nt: TGTGCCAGCTCACCACCGACCGCCACCTATGTGGGAGTAGCTAGGAATGAGCAGTTCTTC; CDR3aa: CASSPPTATYVGVARNEQFF
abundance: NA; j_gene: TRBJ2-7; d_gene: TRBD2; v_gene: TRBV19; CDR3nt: TGTGCCAGTAGTGAAGGGACTAGCGGGAGAAGCGAGCAGTACTTC; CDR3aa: CASSEGTSGRSEQYF
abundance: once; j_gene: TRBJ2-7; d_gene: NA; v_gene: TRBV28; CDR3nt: TGTGCCAGCAGCTCCCCCTCGGGGTTCTACGAGCAGTACTTC; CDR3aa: CASSSPSGFYEQYF
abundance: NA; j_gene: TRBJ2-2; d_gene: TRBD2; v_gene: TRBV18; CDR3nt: TGTGCCAGCTCACCTACCGGACTAGCGGACTCTTACACCGGGGAGCTGTTTTTT; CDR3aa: CASSPTGLADSYTGELFF
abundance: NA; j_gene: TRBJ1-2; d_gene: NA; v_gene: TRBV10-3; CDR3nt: TGTGCCATCAGTGACGACACCCTTTGGGGCTACACCTTC; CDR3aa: CAISDDTLWGYTF
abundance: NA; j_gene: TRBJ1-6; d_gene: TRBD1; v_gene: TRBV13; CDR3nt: TGTGCCAGCAGCGTACGGGACAGGGGCTCCTATAATTCACCCCTCCACTTT; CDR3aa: CASSVRDRGSYNSPLHF
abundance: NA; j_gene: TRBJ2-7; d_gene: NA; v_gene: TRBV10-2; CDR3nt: TGCGCCAGCAGTGAGTCGTCGTTGGGGCGGGGACCCTACGAGCAGCACTTC; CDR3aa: CASSESSLGRGPYEQHF
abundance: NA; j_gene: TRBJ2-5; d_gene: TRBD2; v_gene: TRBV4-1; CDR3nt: TGCGCCAGCAGCCAACGGACTAGCGGGAGTGGAGAGACCCAGTACTTC; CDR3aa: CASSQRTSGSGETQYF
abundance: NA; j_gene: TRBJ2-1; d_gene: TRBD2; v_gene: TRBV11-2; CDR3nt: TGTGCCAGCAGCTTGTTCCGGGAGGGCGAGTTCTTC; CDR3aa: CASSLFREGEFF
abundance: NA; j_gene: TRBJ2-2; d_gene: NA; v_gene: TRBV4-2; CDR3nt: TGTGCCAGCAGCCAGGACTACCTCACCGGGGAGCTGTTTTTT; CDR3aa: CASSQDYLTGELFF
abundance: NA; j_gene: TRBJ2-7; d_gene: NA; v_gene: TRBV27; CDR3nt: TGTGCCACATCCAGGGGTTCAGGCTACGAGCAGTACTTC; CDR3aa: CATSRGSGYEQYF
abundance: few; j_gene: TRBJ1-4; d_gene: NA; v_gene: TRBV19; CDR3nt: TGTGCCAGTAACGCGGTAGATGAAAAACTGTTTTTT; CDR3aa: CASNAVDEKLFF
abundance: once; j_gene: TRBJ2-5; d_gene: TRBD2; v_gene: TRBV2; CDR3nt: TGTGCCAGCAGGCTGCCGGGACTAGCGGGAGGGCTAAAGACCCAGTACTTC; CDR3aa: CASRLPGLAGGLKTQYF
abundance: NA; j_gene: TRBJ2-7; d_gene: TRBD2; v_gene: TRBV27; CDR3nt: TGTGCCAGCAGTCCCGGGACTAGCGGGAACGAGCAGTACTTC; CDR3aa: CASSPGTSGNEQYF
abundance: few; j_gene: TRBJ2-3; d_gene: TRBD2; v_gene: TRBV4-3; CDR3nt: TGCGCCAGCAGCCAAGATCTTCCGGCGGGAGGCCTCACAGATACGCAGTATTTT; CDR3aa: CASSQDLPAGGLTDTQYF
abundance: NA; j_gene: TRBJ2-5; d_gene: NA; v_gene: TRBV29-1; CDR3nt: TGCAGCGTCAAACAAAATAGACTCCCACTCCAAGAGACCCAGTACTTC; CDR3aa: CSVKQNRLPLQETQYF
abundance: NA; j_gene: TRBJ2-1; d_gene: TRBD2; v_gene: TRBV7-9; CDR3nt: TGTGCCAGCAGCCTTAGCGGGAGCTCCTACAATGAGCAGTTCTTC; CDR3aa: CASSLSGSSYNEQFF
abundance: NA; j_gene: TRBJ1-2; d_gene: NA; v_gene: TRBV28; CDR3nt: TGTGCCAGCAGGACACCGACAGATCTTTATGGCTACACCTTC; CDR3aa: CASRTPTDLYGYTF